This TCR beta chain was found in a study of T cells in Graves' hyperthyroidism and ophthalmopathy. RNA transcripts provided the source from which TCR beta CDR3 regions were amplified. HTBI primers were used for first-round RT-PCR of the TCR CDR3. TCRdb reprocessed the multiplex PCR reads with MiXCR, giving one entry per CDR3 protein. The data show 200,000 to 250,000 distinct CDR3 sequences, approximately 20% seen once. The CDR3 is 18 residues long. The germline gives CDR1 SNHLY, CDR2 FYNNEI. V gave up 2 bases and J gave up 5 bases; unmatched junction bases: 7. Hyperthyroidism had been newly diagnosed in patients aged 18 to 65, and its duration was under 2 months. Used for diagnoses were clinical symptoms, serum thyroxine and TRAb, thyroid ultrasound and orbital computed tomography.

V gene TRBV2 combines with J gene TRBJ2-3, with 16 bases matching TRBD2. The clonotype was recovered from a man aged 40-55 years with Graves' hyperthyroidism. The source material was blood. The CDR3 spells CASSEQTGLAGGQDTQYF. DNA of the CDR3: TGTGCCAGCAGTGAACAGACGGGACTAGCGGGGGGGCAAGATACGCAGTATTTT.